These 27 T cell receptor beta chains were sequenced from one sample in a study of cytomegalovirus exposure and HLA in healthy donors. This PCR relied on a set of 60 Vbeta primers and 13 Jbeta primers. Here immunoSEQ multiplex PCR was the method, and the copy in TCRdb shows in-frame clones only, minus some. The sample includes more than 90,000 clones, around 70% of them seen just once. What was sequenced was PBMCs. Source of these receptors: a man aged 25-40 years in good health and CMV-seropositive.

J is TRBJ2-3 and V is TRBV30, with D tentatively TRBD1 (6 bases). Trimming took off 0 bases at V and 5 bases at J, with 9 bases between the two ends. Germline lookup yields CDR1 GTSNPN and CDR2 SVGIG (reference sequence). The CDR3 extends over 13 amino acids. The chain's CDR3 is CAWSVPGEDTQYF. The CDR3 DNA follows: TGTGCCTGGAGTGTCCCAGGGGAAGATACGCAGTATTTT. The variable domain in full, completed from reference TRBV30 and TRBJ2-3, reads SQTIHQWPATLVQPVGSPLSLECTVEGTSNPNLYWYRQAAGRGLQLLFYSVGIGQISSEVPQNLSASRPQDRQFILSSKKLLLSDSGFYLCAWSVPGEDTQYFGPGTRLTVL.

The chain carries TRBV5-4 and TRBJ2-5, with 7 bases matching TRBD2. Trimming at V came to 1 base and at J to 1 base, leaving 1 base not matched to a gene. CDR3 length: 14 amino acids. From germline, CDR1 is SGHNT and CDR2 YYREEE (reference sequence). CDR3 nucleotides: TGTGCCAGCAGCTTGCCTAGCGGCCAAGAGACCCAGTACTTC. It yields the protein CASSLPSGQETQYF.

This clone has a handful of counts. The rearrangement links TRBV5-6 to TRBJ1-1; 7 bases agree with TRBD1. Losses at the gene ends were 0 bases for V and 5 bases for J; bases not matched to a gene: 4. The CDR3 extends over 14 amino acids. Germline loops: CDR1 SGHDT, CDR2 YYEEEE. The CDR3 DNA reads TGTGCCAGCAGCTTGGCGGGACAGATAACTGAAGCTTTCTTT. This translates into CASSLAGQITEAFF.

V gene TRBV7-2 combines with J gene TRBJ2-3; a possible D gene is TRBD2 (6 bases). The V end was cut by 1 base, the J end by 4 bases, with 15 bases between. This CDR3 has 16 residues. Looked up from germline, CDR1 is SGHTA and CDR2 is FQGNSA. This CDR3 reads CASSLDSSGRSDTQYF. CDR3 nucleotide sequence: TGTGCCAGCAGCTTAGATAGTAGCGGCCGGTCAGATACGCAGTATTTT.

As regards this clone: The junction and the germline gene differ at one end; a read error may be behind it. This chain links TRBV28 with TRBJ2-6, with a weak D call TRBD1 (5 bases). Per germline, CDR1 MDHEN and CDR2 SYDVKM. The CDR3 covers 13 residues. This CDR3 is CASRSSGANGLTF. The CDR3 coding sequence is TGTGCCAGCAGGAGCTCTGGGGCCAACGGCCTGACTTTC.

The gene calls are TRBV30 and TRBJ2-6, with D perhaps TRBD1 (5 bases). Deletions cut 5 bases from V and 1 base from J, with 6 bases between. The CDR3 is made up of 13 amino acids. Germline CDR1 reads GTSNPN; CDR2 reads SVGIG (reference sequence). Here the CDR3 DNA reads TGTGCCTGGGACAGATCTGGGGCCAACGTCCTGACTTTC. This codes for CAWDRSGANVLTF. The whole variable domain, filled in from reference TRBV30 and TRBJ2-6, reads SQTIHQWPATLVQPVGSPLSLECTVEGTSNPNLYWYRQAAGRGLQLLFYSVGIGQISSEVPQNLSASRPQDRQFILSSKKLLLSDSGFYLCAWDRSGANVLTFGAGSRLTVL.

J is TRBJ2-7 and V is TRBV4-2, with a tentative D call TRBD2 (6 bases). V lost 8 bases to trimming and J lost 1 base, with 12 bases between them. The germline V gene encodes CDR1 LGHNA and CDR2 YNFKEQ. The length of the CDR3 is 13 residues. The CDR3 nucleotides read TGTGCCAGCTCCTTCGGAGGGTCCTACGAGCAGTACTTC. It translates to CASSFGGSYEQYF.

The rearrangement links TRBV4-1 to TRBJ2-3, with TRBD2 identical over 12 bases. With 3 bases clipped from V and 7 bases from J, the junction kept 8 bases outside the gene matches. This CDR3 comprises 16 residues. Germline CDR1 is MGHRA and CDR2 is YSYEKL. The CDR3, as DNA: TGCGCCAGCAGCCACCCACTAGCGGGAGGAGGGTATACGCAGTATTTT. Its protein is CASSHPLAGGGYTQYF.

The chain combines TRBV12-5 with TRBJ1-1; D is undetermined. The CDR3 sequence is 13 residues long. Trimming pared 5 bases from V and 0 bases from J, leaving 7 bases between. Per the germline V gene, CDR1 is LGHNT and CDR2 is FRNRAP. In DNA, the CDR3 is TGTGCTAGTGGTGTAGATATGAACACTGAAGCTTTCTTT. It yields the protein CASGVDMNTEAFF.

The chain carries TRBV28 and TRBJ2-3, with 9 positions matching TRBD2. The CDR3 has 18 residues. Germline CDR1 MDHEN, CDR2 SYDVKM. The ends lost 6 bases at V and 6 bases at J; junction bases unmatched: 19. CDR3 region: CASSPGASGGRVGDTQYF. CDR3 bases: TGTGCCAGCAGCCCTGGGGCGAGCGGGGGGCGGGTGGGGGATACGCAGTATTTT. Supplemented by reference TRBV28 and TRBJ2-3, the full variable domain reads DVKVTQSSRYLVKRTGEKVFLECVQDMDHENMFWYRQDPGLGLRLIYFSYDVKMKEKGDIPEGYSVSREKKERFSLILESASTNQTSMYLCASSPGASGGRVGDTQYFGPGTRLTVL.

This chain joins TRBV5-6 and TRBJ2-3; 9 nucleotides align to TRBD2. The germline gives CDR1 SGHDT, CDR2 YYEEEE. This CDR3 has 17 residues. The V and J ends lost 4 bases and 0 bases, in that order; junction bases with no gene match: 9. This CDR3 is CASSAAGGLTSTDTQYF. The DNA of the CDR3 is TGTGCCAGCAGCGCAGCGGGAGGATTGACTAGCACAGATACGCAGTATTTT.

The chain has TRBV7-2 and TRBJ1-1; the D gene is possibly TRBD1 (5 bases). The CDR3 contains 14 residues. V was clipped by 5 bases and J by 10 bases, with 20 bases between them. Germline values: CDR1 SGHTA, CDR2 FQGNSA. CDR3 residues: CASSVGYGQGRAFF. The CDR3 DNA reads as TGTGCCAGCAGCGTCGGGTACGGACAAGGAAGAGCTTTCTTT.

This rearrangement joins TRBV5-1 to TRBJ1-4; D remains ambiguous. Trimming took off 2 bases at V and 7 bases at J, with 6 bases between the two ends. CDR3 length: 12 residues. Germline V CDR1 and CDR2: SGHRS, YFSETQ. Here the CDR3 DNA reads TGCGCCAGCAGCTTACCGGGTGAAAAACTGTTTTTT. This codes for CASSLPGEKLFF.

The CDR3: CASSPQTGSGNTIYF. CDR3 DNA sequence: TGTGCCAGCAGCCCGCAGACAGGGTCCGGAAACACCATATATTTT. V and J are TRBV7-2 and TRBJ1-3, with 7 nucleotides matching TRBD1. The V gene's germline CDR1 is SGHTA and CDR2 FQGNSA. V lost 5 bases and J lost 4; bases outside the gene matches: 8. The CDR3 sequence is 15 residues long.

This clone was observed a few times. The chain recombines TRBV30 with TRBJ1-2, with TRBD1 matching 10 bases. The junction had 14 bases not matched to a gene; V was cut back by 0 bases and J by 1 base. This CDR3 is built from 19 residues. The germline CDR1 and CDR2 sequences are GTSNPN and SVGIG (reference sequence). The CDR3 DNA reads as TGTGCCTGGAGTGTACGCTGGGGGGACAGGGGCAGAATTAACTATGGCTACACCTTC. Its protein product is CAWSVRWGDRGRINYGYTF.

V gene TRBV29-1 combines with J gene TRBJ2-1; perhaps TRBD2 as D (5 bases). V was trimmed by 2 bases and J by 6 bases, leaving 14 bases between them. The CDR3 is 14 residues long. Germline CDR1 is SQVTM and CDR2 is ANQGSEA. The CDR3 protein is CSVERRQVVNEQFF. The CDR3 DNA reads as TGCAGCGTTGAACGGAGGCAAGTAGTCAATGAGCAGTTCTTC.

This clone was seen only a few times. The CDR3 region is CASEDSSYEQYV. CDR3 sequence (DNA): TGTGCCAGCGAGGACAGCTCCTACGAGCAGTACGTC. V and J are TRBV2 and TRBJ2-7, with D perhaps matching TRBD1 (6 bases). CDR1 is SNHLY, CDR2 FYNNEI, per germline. This CDR3 is 12 amino acids long. Trimming left V 8 bases short and J 0 bases short, with 8 bases between.

The CDR3, as DNA: TGCGCCAGCAGCTTGGGGATGAAAATAAGGGGGAATGGCTACACCTTC. It specifies CASSLGMKIRGNGYTF. This chain joins TRBV5-1 and TRBJ1-2; D might be TRBD1 (6 bases). V was clipped by 0 bases and J by 6 bases, with 18 bases between them. This CDR3 spans 16 amino acids. Germline assignment: CDR1 SGHRS and CDR2 YFSETQ.

This chain joins TRBV4-1 and TRBJ1-5, with D possibly TRBD1 on 5 matching bases. The V end lost 1 base, the J end lost 11 bases, and 12 bases lay between the germline ends. Germline assignment: CDR1 MGHRA and CDR2 YSYEKL. This CDR3 spans 13 amino acids. CDR3 loop: CASSQVIIGAQHF. Here the CDR3 DNA reads TGCGCCAGCAGCCAAGTTATTATAGGGGCCCAGCATTTT.

The chain links TRBV5-6 to TRBJ1-1, with D unclear. Germline CDR1 is SGHDT and CDR2 is YYEEEE. This CDR3 has 13 amino acids. V shed 4 bases and J shed 7 bases, with 14 bases lying between them. The CDR3 region is CASSPPAASEAFF. CDR3 coding DNA: TGTGCCAGCAGCCCACCGGCCGCTAGTGAAGCTTTCTTT.

The chain is built from TRBV7-9 and TRBJ1-2; D may be TRBD1 (6 bases). V was trimmed by 1 base and J by 8 bases, leaving 11 bases between them. The CDR3 runs 13 residues. Germline CDR1 is SEHNR and CDR2 is FQNEAQ (reference sequence). DNA of the CDR3: TGTGCCAGCAGCTTAGACAGGGACGGAGGCTACACCTTC. Encoded protein: CASSLDRDGGYTF.

The chain combines TRBV9 with TRBJ2-2; the D gene is possibly TRBD2 (5 bases). With 7 bases removed from V and 0 bases from J, the gap between germline ends came to 7 bases. Germline CDR1 reads SGDLS; CDR2 reads YYNGEE. The CDR3 consists of 13 residues. The CDR3 reads CASRGSNTGELFF. CDR3 sequence (DNA): TGTGCCAGCCGGGGATCGAACACCGGGGAGCTGTTTTTT.

The chain employs TRBV27 and TRBJ2-6; D possibly corresponds to TRBD1 (6 bases). The CDR3 covers 15 residues. The germline gives CDR1 MNHEY, CDR2 SMNVEV (reference sequence). Trimming took off 6 bases at V and 2 bases at J, with 11 bases between the two ends. Here the CDR3 DNA reads TGTGCCAGCAGCAAAAGACAGGCTGGGGCCAACGTCCTGACTTTC. This encodes CASSKRQAGANVLTF.

This chain joins TRBV18 and TRBJ2-3, with D possibly matching TRBD1 (5 bases). The CDR3 loop spans 13 amino acids. The ends were cut back, 2 bases at V and 4 bases at J, with 7 bases in the middle. The V gene's germline CDR1 is KGHSH and CDR2 LQKENI. CDR3 nucleotides: TGTGCCAGCTCACCAAAGGGGCCAGATACGCAGTATTTT. Its translation is CASSPKGPDTQYF.

The chain has TRBV27 and TRBJ2-2, with a tentative D call TRBD1 (6 bases). The V and J ends lost 2 bases and 4 bases respectively, with 11 bases between them. Germline V gene sequence: CDR1 MNHEY, CDR2 SMNVEV (reference sequence). The CDR3 has 15 residues. CDR3 sequence reads: CASSLHQGSTGELFF. For the CDR3, the DNA is TGTGCCAGCAGTTTACATCAGGGGAGCACCGGGGAGCTGTTTTTT.

This rearrangement joins TRBV7-2 to TRBJ2-7; 7 nucleotides match TRBD2. The germline gives CDR1 SGHTA, CDR2 FQGNSA. The CDR3 has 13 amino acids. V lost 5 bases to trimming and J lost 4 bases; unmatched junction nucleotides: 5. CDR3 DNA: TGTGCCAGCAGCGAATGGGGGGGATACGAGCAGTACGTC. This translates into CASSEWGGYEQYV.

This chain connects TRBV7-9 to TRBJ1-1, with D possibly matching TRBD1 (6 bases). There are 17 residues in the CDR3. Germline lookup yields CDR1 SEHNR and CDR2 FQNEAQ (reference sequence). V lost 3 bases to trimming and J lost 7 bases, with 24 bases between them. This CDR3 reads CASSFPYEGVSVGEAFF. The CDR3 DNA follows: TGTGCCAGCAGCTTCCCCTATGAGGGGGTCAGTGTTGGTGAAGCTTTCTTT.